The clone carrying this TCR beta chain turned up a few times. Germline V CDR1 and CDR2: ENHRY, SYGVKD. Trimming cost V 11 bases and J 5 bases, with 17 bases left between them. This CDR3 spans 13 amino acids. TCRdb re-analysed the 5' RACE reads in MiXCR, keeping a single row per CDR3 protein. The sample yields some 13,000 distinct CDR3 sequences, more than 20% seen once. Sequencing was done on a sample of naive CD4+ T cells sorted from blood. The sample's subset: naive CD4+ T cells, CD4+CD45RA+CD25-. The TCR was taken from a female donor with breast cancer. The chain combines TRBV10-3 with TRBJ2-3; a possible D gene is TRBD1 (5 bases). The CDR3 nucleotides are TGTGCCCACCCTTTGCAGGGCGGAGATACGCAGTATTTT. Translation: CAHPLQGGDTQYF.